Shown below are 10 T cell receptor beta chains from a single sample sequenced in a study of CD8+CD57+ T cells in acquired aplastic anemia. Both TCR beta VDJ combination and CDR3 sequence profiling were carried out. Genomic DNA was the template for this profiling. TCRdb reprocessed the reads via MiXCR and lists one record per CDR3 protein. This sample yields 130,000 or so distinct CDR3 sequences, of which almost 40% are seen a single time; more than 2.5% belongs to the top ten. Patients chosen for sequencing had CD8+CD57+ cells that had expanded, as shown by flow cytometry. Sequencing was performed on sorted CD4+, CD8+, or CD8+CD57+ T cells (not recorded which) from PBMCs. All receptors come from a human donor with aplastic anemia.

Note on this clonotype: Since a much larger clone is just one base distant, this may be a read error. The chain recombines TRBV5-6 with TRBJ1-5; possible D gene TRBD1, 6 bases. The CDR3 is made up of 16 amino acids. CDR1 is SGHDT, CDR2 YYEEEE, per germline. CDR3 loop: CAGSFWGHGSNQPQHF. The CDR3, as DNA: TGTGCCGGCAGCTTCTGGGGGCATGGGAGCAATCAGCCCCAGCATTTT.

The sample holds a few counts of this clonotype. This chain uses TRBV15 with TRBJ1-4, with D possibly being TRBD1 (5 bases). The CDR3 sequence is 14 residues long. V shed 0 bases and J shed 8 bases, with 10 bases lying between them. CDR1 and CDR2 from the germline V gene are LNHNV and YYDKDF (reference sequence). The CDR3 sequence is CATSRDRVGEKLFF. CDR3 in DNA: TGTGCCACCAGCAGAGACAGGGTAGGCGAAAAACTGTTTTTT.

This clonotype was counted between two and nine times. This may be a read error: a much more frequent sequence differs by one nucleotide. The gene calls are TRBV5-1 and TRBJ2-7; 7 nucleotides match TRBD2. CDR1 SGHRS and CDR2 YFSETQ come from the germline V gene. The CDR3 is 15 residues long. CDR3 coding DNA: TGCGCCAGCAGCCTGGGGGGGTTAAGCTCCTACGAGCAGTGCTTC. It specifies CASSLGGLSSYEQCF.

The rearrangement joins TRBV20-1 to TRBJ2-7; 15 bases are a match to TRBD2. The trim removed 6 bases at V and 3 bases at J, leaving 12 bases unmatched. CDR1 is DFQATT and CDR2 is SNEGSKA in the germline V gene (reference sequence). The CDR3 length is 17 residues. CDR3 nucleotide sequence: TGCAGTGCAGCAGGACTAGCGGGGGGGCCGGAGGTCTACGAGCAGTACTTC. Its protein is CSAAGLAGGPEVYEQYF.

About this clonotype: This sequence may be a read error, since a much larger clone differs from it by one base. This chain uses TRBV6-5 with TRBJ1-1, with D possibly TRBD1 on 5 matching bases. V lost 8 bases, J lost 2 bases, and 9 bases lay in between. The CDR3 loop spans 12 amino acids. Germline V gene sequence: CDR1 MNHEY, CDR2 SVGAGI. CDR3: CASGWDNTEAFF. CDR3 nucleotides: TGTGCCAGCGGTTGGGACAACACTGAAGCTTTCTTT.

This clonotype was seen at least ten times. The CDR3 loop is CATMIPQYV. Written as DNA, the CDR3 is TGTGCCACCATGATACCGCAGTACGTC. The rearrangement uses TRBV24-1 and TRBJ2-7, with no clear D. Germline CDR1 is KGHDR and CDR2 is SFDVKD. Between the trimmed V and J ends, which lost 8 bases and 9 bases, there was a span of 7 bases. There are 9 residues in the CDR3.

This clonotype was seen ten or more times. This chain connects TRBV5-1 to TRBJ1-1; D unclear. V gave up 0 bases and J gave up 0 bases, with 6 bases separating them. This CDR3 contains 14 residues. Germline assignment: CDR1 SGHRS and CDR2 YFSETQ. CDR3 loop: CASSLASVNTEAFF. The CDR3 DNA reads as TGCGCCAGCAGCTTGGCATCGGTGAACACTGAAGCTTTCTTT.

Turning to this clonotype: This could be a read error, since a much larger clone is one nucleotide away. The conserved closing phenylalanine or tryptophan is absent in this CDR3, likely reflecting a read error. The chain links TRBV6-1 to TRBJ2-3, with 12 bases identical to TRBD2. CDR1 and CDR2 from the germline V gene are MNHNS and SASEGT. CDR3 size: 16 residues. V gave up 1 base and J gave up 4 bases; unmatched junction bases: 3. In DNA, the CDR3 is TGTGCCAGCAGTGAAGTTTGGACTAGCGGGGCAGATACGCAGTATTCT. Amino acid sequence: CASSEVWTSGADTQYS.

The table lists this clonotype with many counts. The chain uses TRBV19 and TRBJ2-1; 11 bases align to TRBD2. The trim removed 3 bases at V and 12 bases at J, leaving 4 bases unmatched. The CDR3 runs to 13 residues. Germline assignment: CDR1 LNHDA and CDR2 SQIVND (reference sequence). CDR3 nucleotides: TGTGCCAGTAGTATCGGGCTAGCGGGGGGGCAGTTCTTC. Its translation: CASSIGLAGGQFF.

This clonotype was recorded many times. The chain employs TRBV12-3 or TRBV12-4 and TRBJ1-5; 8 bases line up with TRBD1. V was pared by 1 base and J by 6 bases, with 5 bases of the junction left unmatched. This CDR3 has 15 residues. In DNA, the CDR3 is TGTGCCAGCAGTTTAGGGACAGGGCGCGTTCAGCCCCAGCATTTT. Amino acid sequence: CASSLGTGRVQPQHF.